This T cell receptor (beta chain) was found in a study of T-cell reconstitution after alpha-beta-depleted transplantation in children. The CDR3 spans 14 residues. The germline gives CDR1 SEHNR, CDR2 FQNEAQ (reference sequence). The V end lost 4 bases, the J end lost 8 bases, and 17 bases lay between the germline ends. Unique molecular identifiers were incorporated during preparation of the TCRbeta library. TCRdb called the PCR reads again in MiXCR, with one record for every CDR3 protein. The sample records around 700,000 distinct CDR3 sequences, approximately 14% being singletons. The source was PBMCs, collected before TCRalphabeta/CD19-depleted stem cell transplant. The receptor was isolated from a girl aged 2 to 10 with congenital amegakaryocytic thrombocytopenia, due to receive a stem cell transplant. The chain combines TRBV7-9 with TRBJ1-2; D is unresolved. The CDR3 loop is CASSSGMGVKGYTF. Here the CDR3 DNA reads TGTGCCAGCAGCTCCGGTATGGGCGTTAAGGGCTACACCTTC.